This T cell receptor (beta chain) stems from a study of CD8 T cells in Susac syndrome. The RNA input was about 0.5 to 1 ug, and it was reverse transcribed with random hexamers. TCR beta CDR3 was amplified by immunoSEQ covering 54 Vbeta and 13 Jbeta. TCRdb independently ran MiXCR on the immunoSEQ multiplex PCR reads; one entry per CDR3 protein. The sample gives 120,000 to 150,000 distinct CDR3 sequences, 90% to 95% of which show up once; 0.11% is in the top ten. Blood CD8+ and CD4+ T cells underwent high-throughput TCR beta sequencing. Control patients had untreated stable or active relapsing-remitting multiple sclerosis by revised McDonald criteria. While CD8+ and CD4+ T cells were isolated negatively, TEMRA cells were enriched by FACS. Germline V gives CDR1 MDHEN, CDR2 SYDVKM. Trimming at V came to 1 base and at J to 7 bases, leaving 5 bases not matched to a gene. This CDR3 comprises 15 residues.

Sequenced input: CD4+ T cells from PBMCs. This sequence originates from a human donor with multiple sclerosis. This rearrangement joins TRBV28 to TRBJ2-1; TRBD1 aligns across 9 bases. The CDR3 spells CASSLFGTGRNEQFF. CDR3 DNA sequence: TGTGCCAGCAGTTTATTCGGGACAGGGCGGAATGAGCAGTTCTTC.